This is a list of T cell receptor beta chains from one sample in a study of T cells in localized non-small cell lung cancer. Sequencing was performed with immunoSEQ multiplex PCR; in TCRdb, only in-frame clones are kept and a portion is missing. The data contain tens of thousands of clones, around 90% of them seen just once; the ten biggest clones take up 22%. Here the sequenced sample was peripheral blood, taken before any cancer treatment. The receptors were sampled from a man aged 40 to 70 with stage I squamous cell lung carcinoma. Each CDR3 is given with its conserved first and last residue. A D gene is named only where the DNA matches it firmly. Only part of the rows carry a size: once, few, many, or a class if the clone is expanded.

d_call	j_call	clone_size	v_call	cdr3_nt	cdr3_aa
NA	TRBJ1-5	NA	TRBV7-9	TGTGCCAGCAGCTTAGACATGGGGGGCAATCAGCCCCAGCATTTT	CASSLDMGGNQPQHF
NA	TRBJ1-3	NA	TRBV13	TGTGCCAGCCGAGGGTTGTTAGATGGAAACACCATATATTTT	CASRGLLDGNTIYF
NA	TRBJ1-1	once	TRBV6-5	TGTGCCAGCAGTTACACAGTGTATTTCGACACTGAAGCTTTCTTT	CASSYTVYFDTEAFF
TRBD2	TRBJ2-2	NA	TRBV9	TGTGCCAGCAGCGTTGGTCTAGCGGGGGTCCACACCGGGGAGCTGTTTTTT	CASSVGLAGVHTGELFF
TRBD1	TRBJ2-2	once	TRBV27	TGTGCCAGCAGGCCAGGACAGGCCCCCACCGGGGAGCTGTTTTTT	CASRPGQAPTGELFF
TRBD1	TRBJ1-1	NA	TRBV5-8	TGTGCCAGCAGCGAGAGGGACAGGGGTGTCACTGAAGCTTTCTTT	CASSERDRGVTEAFF
TRBD1	TRBJ2-4	NA	TRBV10-3	TGTGCCATCAGTGAGGGACAGGGATTTGGCATTCAGTACTTC	CAISEGQGFGIQYF
NA	TRBJ1-2	NA	TRBV7-4	TGTGCCAGCAGCTTCGCCGTACAGGGAGGCTACACCTTC	CASSFAVQGGYTF
NA	TRBJ1-2	NA	TRBV5-5	TGTGCCAGCAGCCCTTCCCCAAGCAGGGAGGATGGCTACACCTTC	CASSPSPSREDGYTF
TRBD2	TRBJ2-7	NA	TRBV7-9	TGTGCCAGCAGCTTAGGCGGGGGAGCCAACGAGCAGTACTTC	CASSLGGGANEQYF
NA	TRBJ1-5	NA	TRBV28	TGTGCCAGCACCCCGGCGGGCCTTGTTTCCCAGCCCCAGCATTTT	CASTPAGLVSQPQHF
TRBD2	TRBJ2-7	NA	TRBV4-1	TGCGCCAGCAGCCAAGAAGAGGGCGGGGGGGCCTACGAGCAGTACTTC	CASSQEEGGGAYEQYF
TRBD1	TRBJ1-6	once	TRBV6-6	TGTGCCAGCCGACAGGGAAATAATTCACCCCTCCACTTT	CASRQGNNSPLHF
NA	TRBJ2-7	NA	TRBV19	TGTGCCAGTAGTATAGGTCCGGGTCCCTACGAGCAGTACTTC	CASSIGPGPYEQYF
TRBD2	TRBJ2-7	NA	TRBV19	TGTGCCAGTAGTATGGGCTCCGGGACTACATACGAGCAGTACTTC	CASSMGSGTTYEQYF
TRBD1	TRBJ1-5	NA	TRBV28	TGTGCCAGCACCCCCGACAGGGGTTCCCAGCATTTT	CASTPDRGSQHF
NA	TRBJ2-3	NA	TRBV4-3	TGCGCCAGCAGCCAAGCCGGGACATCTACAGATACGCAGTATTTT	CASSQAGTSTDTQYF